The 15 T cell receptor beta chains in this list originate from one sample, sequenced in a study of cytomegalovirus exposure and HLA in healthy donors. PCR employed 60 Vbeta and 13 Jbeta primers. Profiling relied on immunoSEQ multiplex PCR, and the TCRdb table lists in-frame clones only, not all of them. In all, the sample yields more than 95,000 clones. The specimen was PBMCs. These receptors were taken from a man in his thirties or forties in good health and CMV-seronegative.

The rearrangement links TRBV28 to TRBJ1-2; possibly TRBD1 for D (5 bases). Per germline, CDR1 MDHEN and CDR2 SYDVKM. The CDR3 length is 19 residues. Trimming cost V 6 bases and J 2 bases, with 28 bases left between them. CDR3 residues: CASRIGEGWAGRTNYGYTF. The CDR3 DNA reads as TGTGCCAGCAGGATAGGGGAAGGTTGGGCGGGACGGACGAACTATGGCTACACCTTC.

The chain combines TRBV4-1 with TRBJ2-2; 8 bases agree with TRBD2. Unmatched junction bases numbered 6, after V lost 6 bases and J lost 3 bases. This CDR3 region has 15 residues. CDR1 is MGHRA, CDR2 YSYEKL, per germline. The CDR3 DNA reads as TGCGCCAGCAGGGGAGCGGGAGCCGACACCGGGGAGCTGTTTTTT. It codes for CASRGAGADTGELFF.

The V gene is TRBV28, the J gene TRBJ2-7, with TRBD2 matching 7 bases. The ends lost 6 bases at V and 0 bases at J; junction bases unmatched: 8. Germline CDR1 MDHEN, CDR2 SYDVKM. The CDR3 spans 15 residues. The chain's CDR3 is CASRHSGKLSYEQYF. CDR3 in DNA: TGTGCCAGCAGACACAGCGGGAAACTCTCCTACGAGCAGTACTTC.

The CDR3 coding sequence is TGCAGCATCCCCGGACTAGCGAAAAGCACAGATACGCAGTATTTT. This translates into CSIPGLAKSTDTQYF. V and J are TRBV29-1 and TRBJ2-3; TRBD2 aligns across 9 bases. V gave up 8 bases and J gave up 0 bases; unmatched junction bases: 9. CDR1 SQVTM and CDR2 ANQGSEA come from the germline V gene. The CDR3 covers 15 residues.

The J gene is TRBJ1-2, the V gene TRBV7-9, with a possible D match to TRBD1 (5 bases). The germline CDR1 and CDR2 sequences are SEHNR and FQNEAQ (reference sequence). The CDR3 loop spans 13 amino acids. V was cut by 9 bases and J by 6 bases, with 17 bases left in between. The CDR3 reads CASSRNGGDGYTF. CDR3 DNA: TGTGCCAGTTCGCGTAACGGGGGGGATGGCTACACCTTC.

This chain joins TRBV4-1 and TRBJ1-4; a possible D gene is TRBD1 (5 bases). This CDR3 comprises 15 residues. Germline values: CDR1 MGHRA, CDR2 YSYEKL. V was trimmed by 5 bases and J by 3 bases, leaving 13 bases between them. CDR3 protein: CASSTRQLSNEKLFF. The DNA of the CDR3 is TGCGCCAGCAGCACTCGACAGCTCTCTAATGAAAAACTGTTTTTT.

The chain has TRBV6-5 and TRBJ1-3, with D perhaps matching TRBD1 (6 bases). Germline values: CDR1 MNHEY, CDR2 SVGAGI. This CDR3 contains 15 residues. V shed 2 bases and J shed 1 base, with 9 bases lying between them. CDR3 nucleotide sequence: TGTGCCAGCAGTTACGGGACATCGTCTGGAAACACCATATATTTT. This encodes CASSYGTSSGNTIYF.

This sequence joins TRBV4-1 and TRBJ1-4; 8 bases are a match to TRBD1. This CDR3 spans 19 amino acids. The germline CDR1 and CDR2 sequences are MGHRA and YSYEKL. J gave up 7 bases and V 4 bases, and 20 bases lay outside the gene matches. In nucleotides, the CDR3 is TGCGCCAGCAGCCGCGAAATCCCGGGACAGGACCCGACGGGTGAAAAACTGTTTTTT. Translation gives CASSREIPGQDPTGEKLFF.

The CDR3 nucleotides read TGCAGCGTTATCAGCGGGAACGGGGAGCTGTTTTTT. It yields the protein CSVISGNGELFF. The J gene is TRBJ2-2, the V gene TRBV29-1; 7 positions match TRBD2. Germline V gene sequence: CDR1 SQVTM, CDR2 ANQGSEA. The CDR3 contains 12 residues. J was trimmed by 7 bases and V by 5 bases; bases with no gene match: 4.

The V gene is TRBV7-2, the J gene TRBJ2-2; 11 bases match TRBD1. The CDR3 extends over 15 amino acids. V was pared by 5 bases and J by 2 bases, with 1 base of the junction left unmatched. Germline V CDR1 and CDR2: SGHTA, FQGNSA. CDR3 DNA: TGTGCCAGCAGCCGGACAGGGGGCAACACCGGGGAGCTGTTTTTT. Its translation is CASSRTGGNTGELFF.

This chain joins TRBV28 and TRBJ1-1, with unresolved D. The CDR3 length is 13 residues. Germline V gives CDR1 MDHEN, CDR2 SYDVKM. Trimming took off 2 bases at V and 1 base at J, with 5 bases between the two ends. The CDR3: CASSLEWNTEAFF. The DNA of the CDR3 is TGTGCCAGCAGTTTAGAGTGGAACACTGAAGCTTTCTTT.

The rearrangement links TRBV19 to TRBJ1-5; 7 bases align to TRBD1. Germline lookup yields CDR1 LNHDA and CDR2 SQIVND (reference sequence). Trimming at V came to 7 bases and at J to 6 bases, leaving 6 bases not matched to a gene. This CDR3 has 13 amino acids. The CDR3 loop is CASTPAGGQPQHF. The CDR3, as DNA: TGTGCCAGTACGCCTGCAGGGGGTCAGCCCCAGCATTTT.

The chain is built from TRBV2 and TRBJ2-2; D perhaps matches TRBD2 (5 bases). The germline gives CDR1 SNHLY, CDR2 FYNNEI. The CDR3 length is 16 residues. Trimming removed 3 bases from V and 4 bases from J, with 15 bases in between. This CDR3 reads CASSDGVKRGTGELFF. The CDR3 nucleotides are TGTGCCAGCAGTGACGGGGTGAAACGGGGCACCGGGGAGCTGTTTTTT.

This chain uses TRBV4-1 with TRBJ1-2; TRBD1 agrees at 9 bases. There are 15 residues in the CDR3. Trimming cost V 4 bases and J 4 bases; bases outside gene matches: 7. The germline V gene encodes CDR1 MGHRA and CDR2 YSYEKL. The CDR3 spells CASSLQTGGIYGYTF. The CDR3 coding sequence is TGCGCCAGCAGCCTACAGACAGGGGGAATCTATGGCTACACCTTC.

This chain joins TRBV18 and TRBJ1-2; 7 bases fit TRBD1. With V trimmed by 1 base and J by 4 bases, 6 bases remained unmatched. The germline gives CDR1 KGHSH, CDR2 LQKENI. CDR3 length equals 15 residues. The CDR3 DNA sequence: TGTGCCAGCTCACCACGCGGACAGGAGGGCTATGGCTACACCTTC. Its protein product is CASSPRGQEGYGYTF. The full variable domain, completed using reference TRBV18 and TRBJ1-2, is NAGVMQNPRHLVRRRGQEARLRCSPMKGHSHVYWYRQLPEEGLKFMVYLQKENIIDESGMPKERFSAEFPKEGPSILRIQQVVRGDSAAYFCASSPRGQEGYGYTFGSGTRLTVV.